Listed below are T cell receptor beta chains from one sample, sequenced in a study of blood T cell repertoires in COVID-19. Some clones are missing from TCRdb's copy, which holds only in-frame ones; the method was immunoSEQ multiplex PCR. This sample carries some 130,000 clones, around 86% of them seen once, and the ten largest clones take approximately 10%. The sequencing sample was made of peripheral blood. These receptors were obtained from an older man with acute or convalescent COVID-19. CDR3s include the opening cysteine and the closing phenylalanine or tryptophan. Fields, in order: J gene, V gene, clone size, D gene, CDR3 DNA, CDR3 protein. D genes are given only for firm matches. Size tells how often a clone was seen (once, few, many) or the class of an expanded clone, and some rows leave it out.

TRBJ2-2 TRBV5-1 - TRBD2 TGCGCCAGCAGCTTGATGGCGGGGGGTAACACCGGGGAGCTGTTTTTT CASSLMAGGNTGELFF
TRBJ2-7 TRBV7-2 - TRBD2 TGTGCCAGCAGCTTGGGGGGGATTACCCAGGACGAGCAGTACTTC CASSLGGITQDEQYF
TRBJ1-2 TRBV7-9 few - TGTGCCAGCAGCTCTCGGACGGGGAACTATGGCTACACCTTC CASSSRTGNYGYTF
TRBJ1-4 TRBV4-2 - - TGTGCCAGCAGCCAAGAAAGCGGGCCTGGGGAAAAACTGTTTTTT CASSQESGPGEKLFF
TRBJ2-2 TRBV10-3 - - TGTGCCATCAGTGAGGCTGGCGGGACGAACACCGGGGAGCTGTTTTTT CAISEAGGTNTGELFF
TRBJ1-3 TRBV5-1 - - TGCGCCAGCAGCTTGGAAGGTCGACAGCAGGGAAACACCATATATTTT CASSLEGRQQGNTIYF
TRBJ1-2 TRBV25-1 - TRBD1 TGTGCCAGCAGTGAGGGACAGGGAAAAGGCTACACCTTC CASSEGQGKGYTF
TRBJ2-3 TRBV3-1/TRBV3-2 - - TGTGCCAGCAGCCAATGGACAGACACAGATACGCAGTATTTT CASSQWTDTDTQYF
TRBJ1-1 TRBV30 - - TGTGCCTGGAGGCACGGGAACACTGAAGCTTTCTTT CAWRHGNTEAFF
TRBJ2-3 TRBV24-1 - - TGTGCCACCAGTGAAGAGGCAGATACGCAGTATTTT CATSEEADTQYF
TRBJ1-5 TRBV19 - - TGTGCCAGTAGTTCCCGAACGGGGGGCGGTCAGCCCCAGCATTTT CASSSRTGGGQPQHF
TRBJ2-5 TRBV3-1/TRBV3-2 once - TGTGCCAGCAGCTGGACAGCGCAAGAGACCCAGTACTTC CASSWTAQETQYF
TRBJ2-2 TRBV6-4 - - TGTGCCAGCAGCCAGGGGGTAGCAGCGGGGGACACCGGGGAGCTGTTTTTT CASSQGVAAGDTGELFF
TRBJ1-2 TRBV18 once TRBD1 TGTGCCAGCTCACCACCCTCCGTGACAGGGTCAAATGGCTACACCTTC CASSPPSVTGSNGYTF
TRBJ1-2 TRBV5-6 - - TGTGCCAGCAGCTTGAGTGGACTCTATGGCTACACCTTC CASSLSGLYGYTF
TRBJ1-5 TRBV5-5 - - TGTGCCAGCAGCTTGATCGGACTAAACAATCAGCCCCAGCATTTT CASSLIGLNNQPQHF
TRBJ2-7 TRBV6-6 - TRBD2 TGTGCCAGCAAAACGTTAGCGGGAGGGAGTGGTGAGCAGTACTTC CASKTLAGGSGEQYF
TRBJ1-4 TRBV7-2 - - TGTGCCAGCAGCTTAGTAGCAGACGGGTTTAATGAAAAACTGTTTTTT CASSLVADGFNEKLFF
TRBJ1-5 TRBV29-1 - TRBD1 TGCAGCGTGGGACAGGGGGATCAGCCCCAGCATTTT CSVGQGDQPQHF
TRBJ1-3 TRBV9 - - TGTGCCAGCAGCGTCTCCTCTTACAGGGCTGGAAACACCATATATTTT CASSVSSYRAGNTIYF
TRBJ2-3 TRBV24-1 - TRBD2 TGTGCCACCAGTCTAGCGGGAGACACAGATACGCAGTATTTT CATSLAGDTDTQYF
TRBJ2-1 TRBV10-3 - - TGTGCCATCAGTGAAGGGGCTAGAAACAATGAGCAGTTCTTC CAISEGARNNEQFF
TRBJ2-1 TRBV6-2/TRBV6-3 - TRBD2 TGTGCCAGCAGTTACTTCTCTCCGGGACTAGCGGACTACAATGAGCAGTTCTTC CASSYFSPGLADYNEQFF
TRBJ1-1 TRBV9 - TRBD1 TGTGCCAGCAGCGCTGCCCTGGACAGGCTGACTGAAGCTTTCTTT CASSAALDRLTEAFF
TRBJ2-1 TRBV21-1 - - TGTGCCAGCAGCAAGTTGTCCCAGTACAATGAGCAGTTCTTC CASSKLSQYNEQFF
TRBJ1-1 TRBV4-2 - - TGTGCCAGCAGCCAAGGGGAGTACCTGAACACTGAAGCTTTCTTT CASSQGEYLNTEAFF
TRBJ2-1 TRBV4-1 once - TGCGCCAGCAGCCAAGTACTGCCGACTAGGAGCAATGAGCAGTTCTTC CASSQVLPTRSNEQFF
TRBJ2-2 TRBV7-2 - - TGTGCCAGCAGCACAAGAGGGGGGAACACCGGGGAGCTGTTTTTT CASSTRGGNTGELFF
TRBJ1-3 TRBV7-2 few TRBD1 TGTGCCAGCAGCGTGGATTCGACAGGGTACACAGGAAACACCATATATTTT CASSVDSTGYTGNTIYF
TRBJ2-2 TRBV11-2 - - TGTGCCAGCACCAAACAAGGGACAATACCAACCGGGGAGCTGTTTTTT CASTKQGTIPTGELFF
TRBJ1-6 TRBV30 few TRBD1 TGTGCCTGGAGTAAGGGGGCCCCCTCCTATAATTCACCCCTCCACTTT CAWSKGAPSYNSPLHF
TRBJ1-1 TRBV2 - TRBD1 TGTGCCAGCGGTGGGACAGGGTCGAACACTGAAGCTTTCTTT CASGGTGSNTEAFF
TRBJ2-1 TRBV5-6 once - TGTGCCAGCAGCTTGGGGGGCGTAGGCTACAATGAGCAGTTCTTC CASSLGGVGYNEQFF
TRBJ1-2 TRBV2 - TRBD1 TGTGCCAGCACTATGGGACAGACTTATGGCTACACCTTC CASTMGQTYGYTF
TRBJ1-2 TRBV5-4 - - TGTGCCAGCAGGGTCCCGGACAGCTATGGCTACACCTTC CASRVPDSYGYTF
TRBJ1-1 TRBV5-1 few - TGCGCCAGCAGCTTGGGAACACAGACAAGCACTGAAGCTTTCTTT CASSLGTQTSTEAFF
TRBJ1-3 TRBV6-5 - - TGTGCCAGCAGTTACTCCGGGTCCGGAAACACCATATATTTT CASSYSGSGNTIYF
TRBJ2-2 TRBV6-2/TRBV6-3 - TRBD1 TGTGCCAGCAGTCCCCTCCCAACCGGGACAGCTTACACCGGGGAGCTGTTTTTT CASSPLPTGTAYTGELFF
TRBJ1-1 TRBV5-1 - - TGCGCCAGCAGCCCGGGGTCAGGGGTATCGAACACTGAAGCTTTCTTT CASSPGSGVSNTEAFF
TRBJ1-2 TRBV27 - TRBD1 TGTGCCAGCAGTCCGCGGACAGGGAGAGATGGCTACACCTTC CASSPRTGRDGYTF
TRBJ2-3 TRBV6-4 - - TGTGCCAGCAGTGTGGGGACTGCCGCAGTGACGCAGTATTTT CASSVGTAAVTQYF
TRBJ1-5 TRBV19 - - TGTGCCAGTAGTATAGGCCAGGGTATTAGCAATCAGCCCCAGCATTTT CASSIGQGISNQPQHF
TRBJ1-4 TRBV7-2 - - TGTGCCAGCAGCTTAAAATACTCTAATGAAAAACTGTTTTTT CASSLKYSNEKLFF
TRBJ1-1 TRBV5-6 - TRBD1 TGTGCCAGCAGCTTGGTGTACAGGGGGAGCACTGAAGCTTTCTTT CASSLVYRGSTEAFF
TRBJ2-7 TRBV6-5 - TRBD1 TGTGCCAGCAGCCGCGGTGACAGGGGCCCCTACGAGCAGTACTTC CASSRGDRGPYEQYF
TRBJ2-7 TRBV28 once TRBD2 TGTGCCAGCAGTTCCCAACGCGGGGGGGGTAGGTACGAGCAGTACTTC CASSSQRGGGRYEQYF
TRBJ2-1 TRBV20-1 once - TGCAGTGCTAGCCCACTAGATGAGCAGTTCTTC CSASPLDEQFF
TRBJ1-1 TRBV27 - - TGTGCCAGCAGGATACAGGGTTTTAGGTCTGAAGCTTTCTTT CASRIQGFRSEAFF
TRBJ2-1 TRBV2 - TRBD2 TGTGCCAGCAGTGAAGGCCCAACTAGCGGGAGGGTCAATGAGCAGTTCTTC CASSEGPTSGRVNEQFF
TRBJ1-4 TRBV19 - - TGTGCCAGTAGCAAGGAAGGGGGAACTAATGAAAAACTGTTTTTT CASSKEGGTNEKLFF
TRBJ1-5 TRBV7-9 - TRBD1 TGTGCCAGCAGCTCCACCGGGACAGGGTACAATCAGCCCCAGCATTTT CASSSTGTGYNQPQHF
TRBJ1-2 TRBV5-6 - TRBD1 TGTGCCAGCAGTGATCCCGGGACAGGATATGGCTACACCTTC CASSDPGTGYGYTF